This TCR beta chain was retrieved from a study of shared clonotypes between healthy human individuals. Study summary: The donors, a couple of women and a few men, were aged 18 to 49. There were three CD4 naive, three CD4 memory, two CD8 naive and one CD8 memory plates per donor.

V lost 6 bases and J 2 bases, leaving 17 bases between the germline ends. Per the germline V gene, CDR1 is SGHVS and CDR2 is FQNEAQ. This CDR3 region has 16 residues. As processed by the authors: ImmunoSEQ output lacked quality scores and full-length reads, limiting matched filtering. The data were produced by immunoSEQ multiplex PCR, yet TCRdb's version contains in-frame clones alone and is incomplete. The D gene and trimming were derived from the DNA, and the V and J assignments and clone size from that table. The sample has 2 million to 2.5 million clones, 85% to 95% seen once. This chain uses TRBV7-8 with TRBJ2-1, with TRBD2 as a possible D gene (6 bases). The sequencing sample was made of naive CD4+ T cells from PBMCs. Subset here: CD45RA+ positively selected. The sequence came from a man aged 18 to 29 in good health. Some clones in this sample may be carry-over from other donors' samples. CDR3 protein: CASRVRSSAPYNEQFF. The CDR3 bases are TGTGCCAGCAGGGTCCGATCTAGCGCGCCCTACAATGAGCAGTTCTTC.